This passage covers 24 T cell receptor beta chains from one sample sequenced in a study of OX40 agonist ivuxolimab in advanced cancers. The protocol was immunoSEQ multiplex PCR, while the TCRdb copy is restricted to in-frame clones and leaves out a portion. Of about 46,000 clones listed, over 75% were seen once; the top ten hold roughly 4.5%. Material: CD4+ or CD8+ T cells sorted from blood, obtained in a trial of the OX40 agonist ivuxolimab. All receptors derive from an adult with an advanced solid tumor such as melanoma, head and neck, liver or kidney cancer.

The chain carries TRBV27 and TRBJ2-7; the match to TRBD2 covers 13 bases. Trimming took 3 bases from V and 6 from J; bases not matched to a gene: 2. Germline loops: CDR1 MNHEY, CDR2 SMNVEV (reference sequence). This CDR3 has 14 amino acids. The chain's CDR3 is CASSLWTSGSEQYF. In DNA, the CDR3 is TGTGCCAGCAGTTTGTGGACTAGCGGGAGCGAGCAGTACTTC.

This rearrangement joins TRBV10-3 to TRBJ2-1, with TRBD2 matching over 11 bases. Germline assignment: CDR1 ENHRY and CDR2 SYGVKD. The CDR3 extends over 19 amino acids. The V segment lost 2 bases and the J segment 0 bases; nucleotides outside the gene matches: 9. CDR3 coding DNA: TGTGCCATCAGTGAGCAACTAGCGGGGGCCAAATTCTCCTACAATGAGCAGTTCTTC. Translating gives CAISEQLAGAKFSYNEQFF.

V is TRBV9 and J is TRBJ2-1; no reliable D call. Looked up from germline, CDR1 is SGDLS and CDR2 is YYNGEE. Trimming removed 0 bases from V and 8 bases from J, with 12 bases in between. The CDR3 sequence is 14 residues long. The CDR3 nucleotides are TGTGCCAGCAGCGTAGAGAGTCCCCGGGATGAGCAGTTCTTC. This gives the protein CASSVESPRDEQFF.

The chain uses TRBV4-1 and TRBJ2-1; D assignment may be TRBD1 or TRBD2 (5 bases each). V lost 4 bases, J lost 8 bases, and 18 bases lay in between. The V gene's germline CDR1 is MGHRA and CDR2 YSYEKL. CDR3 size: 15 residues. CDR3 DNA sequence: TGCGCCAGCAGCCTCGCGATTTTGGGGGACCATGAGCAGTTCTTC. It translates to CASSLAILGDHEQFF.

J is TRBJ1-5 and V is TRBV28, with D possibly matching TRBD1 (6 bases). The V end was cut by 7 bases, the J end by 6 bases, with 16 bases between. CDR1 is MDHEN, CDR2 SYDVKM, per germline. The CDR3 contains 14 residues. Here the CDR3 reads CASTQRGGFQPQHF. As DNA, the CDR3 is TGTGCCAGCACCCAAAGGGGGGGTTTTCAGCCCCAGCATTTT. Full variable domain (remainder filled in from reference TRBV28 and TRBJ1-5): DVKVTQSSRYLVKRTGEKVFLECVQDMDHENMFWYRQDPGLGLRLIYFSYDVKMKEKGDIPEGYSVSREKKERFSLILESASTNQTSMYLCASTQRGGFQPQHFGDGTRLSIL.

The chain employs TRBV27 and TRBJ2-7, with D perhaps given as TRBD1 or TRBD2 (7 bases each). Germline V gives CDR1 MNHEY, CDR2 SMNVEV (reference sequence). V lost 5 bases and J lost 8, with 16 bases in between. This CDR3 region has 13 residues. The CDR3, as DNA: TGTGCCAGCAGTCCCGGGGGAGGGGGCCAGCAGTACGTC. Translating gives CASSPGGGGQQYV.

This sequence joins TRBV19 and TRBJ1-1, with a tentative D call TRBD1 (5 bases). In germline, CDR1 is LNHDA, CDR2 SQIVND (reference sequence). Between the trimmed V and J ends, which lost 3 bases and 0 bases, there was a span of 11 bases. This CDR3 has 15 residues. The CDR3: CASSIYSRVNTEAFF. CDR3 nucleotide sequence: TGTGCCAGTAGTATTTACTCCAGGGTGAACACTGAAGCTTTCTTT. Variable domain in full (rest from reference TRBV19 and TRBJ1-1): DGGITQSPKYLFRKEGQNVTLSCEQNLNHDAMYWYRQDPGQGLRLIYYSQIVNDFQKGDIAEGYSVSREKKESFPLTVTSAQKNPTAFYLCASSIYSRVNTEAFFGQGTRLTVV.

The rearrangement joins TRBV9 to TRBJ2-7; TRBD1 aligns across 10 bases. In germline, CDR1 is SGDLS, CDR2 YYNGEE. The CDR3 is 15 amino acids. V lost 1 base, J lost 5 bases, and 6 bases stayed unmatched. This chain's CDR3 is CASSVYRDRGNEQYF. For the CDR3, the DNA is TGTGCCAGCAGCGTATACCGGGACAGGGGTAACGAGCAGTACTTC.

V is TRBV5-1 and J is TRBJ2-1; no clear D gene. Trimming left V 4 bases short and J 6 bases short, with 11 bases between. CDR3 length equals 13 residues. Per the germline V gene, CDR1 is SGHRS and CDR2 is YFSETQ. The CDR3, as DNA: TGCGCCAGCAGCCCATGGCCCGCCAATGAGCAGTTCTTC. It translates to CASSPWPANEQFF.

The chain has TRBV2 and TRBJ2-7; D possibly uses TRBD1 or TRBD2 (5 bases each). The CDR3 length is 12 residues. The V gene lost 2 bases and the J gene lost 6 bases, with 8 bases spanning the gap. Germline CDR1 is SNHLY and CDR2 is FYNNEI. The CDR3 DNA reads TGTGCCAGCAGTGAACCGGGGCGCGAGCAGTACTTC. As protein: CASSEPGREQYF. The complete variable domain, with remaining parts taken from reference TRBV2 and TRBJ2-7, reads EPEVTQTPSHQVTQMGQEVILRCVPISNHLYFYWYRQILGQKVEFLVSFYNNEISEKSEIFDDQFSVERPDGSNFTLKIRSTKLEDSAMYFCASSEPGREQYFGPGTRLTVT.

J is TRBJ2-7 and V is TRBV11-1; D uncertain. The ends were cut back, 2 bases at V and 1 base at J, with 6 bases in the middle. The length of the CDR3 is 13 residues. CDR1 is SGHAT and CDR2 is FQDESV in the germline V gene (reference sequence). CDR3 sequence (DNA): TGTGCCAGCAGCTTATCTGAATCCTACGAGCAGTACGTC. Its protein product is CASSLSESYEQYV.

This clone was counted a single time. J is TRBJ1-1 and V is TRBV27, with TRBD1 as a possible D gene (5 bases). This CDR3 comprises 11 residues. The V gene lost 5 bases and the J gene lost 7 bases, with 8 bases spanning the gap. Germline CDR1 reads MNHEY; CDR2 reads SMNVEV (reference sequence). The DNA for the CDR3 is TGTGCCAGCAGTGGGGGACTTGAAGCTTTCTTT. Its protein is CASSGGLEAFF.

The rearrangement uses TRBV27 and TRBJ2-5; D remains unclear. The length of the CDR3 is 13 residues. Trimming left V 1 base short and J 2 bases short, with 5 bases between. Looked up from germline, CDR1 is MNHEY and CDR2 is SMNVEV (reference sequence). DNA for the CDR3: TGTGCCAGCAGTTTATTGTGGCAAGAGACCCAGTACTTC. This translates into CASSLLWQETQYF.

The chain joins TRBV19 to TRBJ1-2, with D uncertain. Trimming took off 2 bases at V and 4 bases at J, with 11 bases between the two ends. Germline assignment: CDR1 LNHDA and CDR2 SQIVND (reference sequence). This CDR3 is built from 14 residues. CDR3 sequence (DNA): TGTGCCAGTAGTATATATGGTAAAGGCTATGGCTACACCTTC. Protein product: CASSIYGKGYGYTF.

The J gene is TRBJ2-7, the V gene TRBV27; 8 bases map to TRBD1. Germline lookup yields CDR1 MNHEY and CDR2 SMNVEV (reference sequence). This CDR3 is built from 14 residues. V trimming: 4 bases; J trimming: 5 bases; junction bases outside the gene matches: 7. The CDR3 sequence: CASSSTDREDEQYV. The CDR3 DNA reads TGTGCCAGCAGTTCGACGGACAGGGAAGACGAGCAGTACGTC.

This chain connects TRBV10-2 to TRBJ1-1; D gene ambiguous. From germline, CDR1 is WSHSY and CDR2 SAAADI. The CDR3 is made up of 15 amino acids. The V gene lost 6 bases and the J gene lost 1 base, with 15 bases spanning the gap. The CDR3 nucleotides read TGCGCCAGCAGCGAATTTTCTACCTCGAACACTGAAGCTTTCTTT. It codes for CASSEFSTSNTEAFF.

The chain links TRBV4-1 to TRBJ2-7, with 7 bases lining up with TRBD2. The CDR3 is 15 residues long. From germline, CDR1 is MGHRA and CDR2 YSYEKL. Trimming took 1 base from V and 4 from J; bases not matched to a gene: 7. The CDR3 nucleotides read TGCGCCAGCAGCCAAGGTTGGCGGGAGACGTACGAGCAGTACTTC. Translation: CASSQGWRETYEQYF.

The chain uses TRBV9 and TRBJ2-4; D ambiguous. The V gene's germline CDR1 is SGDLS and CDR2 YYNGEE. The V end lost 0 bases, the J end lost 1 base, and 11 bases lay between the germline ends. The CDR3 totals 16 residues. CDR3 sequence (DNA): TGTGCCAGCAGCGTAGGTTATGCGTCGGCCAAAAACATTCAGTACTTC. The encoded protein is CASSVGYASAKNIQYF.

This chain uses TRBV19 with TRBJ2-6; 8 bases agree with TRBD1. The junction had 14 bases not matched to a gene; V was cut back by 4 bases and J by 6 bases. This CDR3 comprises 18 residues. Germline V CDR1 and CDR2: LNHDA, SQIVND (reference sequence). Written as DNA, the CDR3 is TGTGCCAGTAGTACCGTTGGACAGGGAAGTAATGCGGCCAACGTCCTGACTTTC. Its translation: CASSTVGQGSNAANVLTF.

As for this clone: Relative to the germline gene, one junction end is altered; a read error may explain this. V and J are TRBV7-7 and TRBJ2-3, with D possibly being TRBD2 (6 bases). This CDR3 is 15 amino acids long. Germline values: CDR1 SSHAT, CDR2 FNYEAQ (reference sequence). The CDR3 loop reads CASSLVPGGTDTQYF. The DNA of the CDR3 is TGTGCTAGCAGCTTAGTTCCGGGAGGCACAGATACGCAGTATTTT.

The V and J genes are TRBV28 and TRBJ1-2; D ambiguous. Germline V gene data show CDR1 as MDHEN and CDR2 as SYDVKM. Trimming left V 3 bases short and J 0 bases short, with 17 bases between. The CDR3 is 17 amino acids. CDR3 DNA: TGTGCCAGCAGTTTTGGTGGTGAAGACTTAGCTAACTATGGCTACACCTTC. Protein sequence: CASSFGGEDLANYGYTF.

The J gene is TRBJ1-1, the V gene TRBV18; possibly TRBD1 for D (6 bases). With 3 bases removed from V and 8 bases from J, the gap between germline ends came to 19 bases. CDR3 length: 15 residues. The germline gives CDR1 KGHSH, CDR2 LQKENI. CDR3 residues: CASSPLSGGATEAFF. CDR3 sequence (DNA): TGTGCCAGCTCACCCCTATCGGGGGGCGCGACCGAAGCTTTCTTT.

The chain carries TRBV25-1 and TRBJ2-1; D unclear. CDR1 MGHDK and CDR2 SYGVNS come from the germline V gene. This CDR3 has 14 residues. The ends were cut back, 1 base at V and 6 bases at J, with 10 bases in the middle. The CDR3 region has the DNA TGTGCCAGCAGTGAATCGGAGCTTGGCAATGAGCAGTTCTTC. Translation: CASSESELGNEQFF.

The chain couples TRBV2 to TRBJ1-1; 10 nucleotides align to TRBD1. Per germline, CDR1 SNHLY and CDR2 FYNNEI. The length of the CDR3 is 13 residues. Trimming took 6 bases from V and 4 from J; bases not matched to a gene: 2. CDR3 in amino acids: CASRDRGTTEAFF. The CDR3 DNA follows: TGTGCCAGCAGGGACAGGGGGACCACTGAAGCTTTCTTT.